These 23 T cell receptor beta chains share one sample of origin, sequenced in a study of beta chain features in type 1 diabetes. Reverse transcribing all isolated RNA meant expressed TCRB transcripts were sequenced. TCRdb's copy holds only in-frame clones and misses some; the assay was immunoSEQ multiplex PCR. The table lists 600,000 or so clones, 9.5% to 15% of them singletons. These receptors have no known antigen. Study findings and constraints: Researchers report that Type 1 diabetes patients had moderately but significantly shorter TCRB CDR3s across all four CD4+ subsets.

Sequencing used naive CD4+ T cells from blood. These receptors were taken from a man aged 30 to 39 with type 1 diabetes.

The genes are TRBV2 and TRBJ2-2; 7 bases align to TRBD1. With 5 bases clipped from V and 7 bases from J, the junction kept 4 bases outside the gene matches. Germline V CDR1 and CDR2: SNHLY, FYNNEI. The CDR3 is made up of 13 amino acids. DNA of the CDR3: TGTGCCAGCAGTCCACAGGGGCACGGGGAGCTGTTTTTT. It encodes CASSPQGHGELFF.

The V gene is TRBV6-5, the J gene TRBJ2-7; tentative D call: TRBD1 (5 bases). The CDR3 covers 14 residues. Germline V gives CDR1 MNHEY, CDR2 SVGAGI. V was shortened by 4 bases and J by 2 bases, with 12 bases between the two germline ends. The CDR3 DNA is TGTGCCAGCAGTTCGCCACAGGCGCCCTACGAGCAGTACTTC. It codes for CASSSPQAPYEQYF.

The rearrangement joins TRBV6-6 to TRBJ1-2; D gene ambiguous. V was clipped by 5 bases and J by 3 bases, with 16 bases between them. CDR1 MNHNY and CDR2 SVGAGI come from the germline V gene (reference sequence). The CDR3 is 15 residues long. CDR3 nucleotides: TGTGCCAGCAGTCCGCCCCTCCGATCAGACTATGGCTACACCTTC. The encoded protein is CASSPPLRSDYGYTF.

This chain uses TRBV29-1 with TRBJ1-5; unclear D gene. This CDR3 spans 14 amino acids. V was cut by 5 bases and J by 4 bases, with 15 bases left in between. Germline V gene lookup returns CDR1 SQVTM and CDR2 ANQGSEA. This CDR3 reads CSVSSTQGNQPQHF. The CDR3 coding sequence is TGCAGCGTTTCGAGTACCCAAGGGAATCAGCCCCAGCATTTT.

The chain is built from TRBV6-5 and TRBJ2-6; D remains ambiguous. V lost 6 bases to trimming and J lost 2 bases, with 11 bases between them. The germline V gene has CDR1 MNHEY and CDR2 SVGAGI. The CDR3 is 15 residues long. The chain's CDR3 is CASSPGRTGANVLTF. As DNA, the CDR3 is TGTGCCAGCAGCCCCGGACGGACTGGGGCCAACGTCCTGACTTTC.

CDR3 region: CASSASGGESGYTF. The DNA for the CDR3 is TGTGCCAGCAGCGCATCTGGAGGGGAGAGTGGCTACACCTTC. This sequence joins TRBV7-9 and TRBJ1-2; maybe TRBD1 (5 bases). Germline CDR1 SEHNR, CDR2 FQNEAQ (reference sequence). This CDR3 has 14 amino acids. The V end was cut by 5 bases, the J end by 7 bases, with 17 bases between. The full variable domain, rest sourced from reference TRBV7-9 and TRBJ1-2, is DTGVSQNPRHKITKRGQNVTFRCDPISEHNRLYWYRQTLGQGPEFLTYFQNEAQLEKSRLLSDRFSAERPKGSFSTLEIQRTEQGDSAMYLCASSASGGESGYTFGSGTRLTVV.

In this sample, this clone turned up a few times. J is TRBJ2-7 and V is TRBV18; unclear D gene. Germline lookup yields CDR1 KGHSH and CDR2 LQKENI. This CDR3 has 16 residues. The V end was cut by 0 bases, the J end by 3 bases, with 15 bases between. This CDR3 reads CASSPPSQVFIYEQYF. The DNA for the CDR3 is TGTGCCAGCTCACCACCGAGTCAGGTCTTTATCTACGAGCAGTACTTC.

This clone was detected only a few times. The genes are TRBV30 and TRBJ1-5, with a weak D call TRBD1 (5 bases). Germline loops: CDR1 GTSNPN, CDR2 SVGIG (reference sequence). This CDR3 contains 13 residues. The germline V and J ends were trimmed by 1 base and 4 bases, with 8 bases remaining between them. The CDR3 DNA sequence: TGTGCCTGGAGTGCGCAGGGTAATCAGCCCCAGCATTTT. Translated: CAWSAQGNQPQHF.

This chain connects TRBV5-6 to TRBJ2-1; TRBD1 agrees at 7 bases. The V and J ends lost 5 bases and 0 bases, in that order; junction bases with no gene match: 5. In germline, CDR1 is SGHDT, CDR2 YYEEEE. This CDR3 comprises 15 residues. Here the CDR3 reads CASSTGASSYNEQFF. In DNA, the CDR3 is TGTGCCAGCAGTACAGGGGCCAGCTCCTACAATGAGCAGTTCTTC.

A note on this clone: The junction differs from germline at one of its ends, possibly a read error. The J gene is TRBJ2-7, the V gene TRBV6-5; TRBD2 might be the D (6 bases). The CDR3 is 13 residues long. Germline-derived CDR1 and CDR2 are MNHEY and SVGAGI. The CDR3 protein is CASSYSGGSTPNF. In DNA, the CDR3 is TGTGCCAGCAGTTACTCGGGAGGCTCTACCCCAAACTTC.

The chain links TRBV5-4 to TRBJ2-7; 7 positions agree with TRBD2. Germline V gene sequence: CDR1 SGHNT, CDR2 YYREEE (reference sequence). This CDR3 region has 15 residues. With 4 bases clipped from V and 4 bases from J, the junction kept 11 bases outside the gene matches. CDR3 loop: CASSPNEGGVYEQYF. The CDR3 bases are TGTGCCAGCAGCCCCAACGAGGGAGGGGTATACGAGCAGTACTTC.

The chain is built from TRBV27 and TRBJ1-2; 7 nucleotides align to TRBD1. Unmatched junction bases numbered 9, after V lost 4 bases and J lost 10 bases. The CDR3 consists of 13 residues. CDR1 and CDR2 from the germline V gene are MNHEY and SMNVEV (reference sequence). CDR3 DNA sequence: TGTGCCAGCAGTTATCGACAGGGAGGTGCCTACACCTTC. Amino acids: CASSYRQGGAYTF.

The chain joins TRBV5-8 to TRBJ1-6, with D tentatively TRBD1 (6 bases). This CDR3 comprises 17 residues. V lost 2 bases to trimming and J lost 3 bases, with 15 bases between them. The germline V gene has CDR1 SGHTS and CDR2 YDEGEE. The CDR3 bases are TGTGCCAGCAGCTTATCGGGGGCGACCGACTATAATTCACCCCTCCACTTT. Encoded protein: CASSLSGATDYNSPLHF.

This chain uses TRBV15 with TRBJ1-2; D uncertain. The germline V gene encodes CDR1 LNHNV and CDR2 YYDKDF (reference sequence). Deletions cut 0 bases from V and 5 bases from J, with 7 bases between. This CDR3 has 13 amino acids. This CDR3 is CATSRDAGYGYTF. In nucleotides, the CDR3 is TGTGCCACCAGCAGAGATGCGGGATATGGCTACACCTTC.

This clone showed up just a few times. The chain carries TRBV11-2 and TRBJ2-3, with 12 bases lining up with TRBD2. The CDR3 length is 18 residues. CDR1 is SGHAT, CDR2 FQNNGV, per germline. The J segment lost 2 bases and the V segment lost 2 bases, leaving 8 bases of the junction unmatched. The CDR3 protein is CASSLRASGGANTDTQYF. The DNA of the CDR3 is TGTGCCAGCAGCTTAAGGGCTAGCGGGGGGGCGAACACAGATACGCAGTATTTT.

This clone was seen a few times. The rearrangement links TRBV19 to TRBJ1-5; D is perhaps TRBD1 (6 bases). The CDR3 extends over 13 amino acids. Trimming cost V 6 bases and J 3 bases, with 9 bases left between them. Germline-derived CDR1 and CDR2 are LNHDA and SQIVND (reference sequence). The CDR3 coding sequence is TGTGCCAGTAGAGACAGGTTCAATCAGCCCCAGCATTTT. Protein product: CASRDRFNQPQHF.

With regard to this clone: One end of the junction fails to match germline, which may point to a read error. This rearrangement joins TRBV7-9 to TRBJ1-5; D is unresolved. The CDR3 sequence is 10 residues long. Germline CDR1 SEHNR, CDR2 FQNEAQ (reference sequence). Here the CDR3 DNA reads TGTGCCAGCAGCTTAAACGTTGTCTATTTT. Its protein product is CASSLNVVYF.

This clone was counted only a few times. The J gene is TRBJ2-5, the V gene TRBV14; weak D call: TRBD1 (6 bases). The CDR3 is made up of 14 amino acids. The V end was cut by 2 bases, the J end by 4 bases, with 11 bases between. The germline gives CDR1 SGHDN, CDR2 FVKESK. Written as DNA, the CDR3 is TGTGCCAGCAGCCAAAGAACAGGGAGAGAGACCCAGTACTTC. It is translated as CASSQRTGRETQYF.

The chain joins TRBV5-1 to TRBJ2-2; no definite D call. Trimming took off 0 bases at V and 4 bases at J, with 10 bases between the two ends. The CDR3 runs 15 residues. The germline CDR1 and CDR2 sequences are SGHRS and YFSETQ. Written as DNA, the CDR3 is TGCGCCAGCAGCTTGGACGCAGTGAGCACCGGGGAGCTGTTTTTT. Its protein is CASSLDAVSTGELFF.

This rearrangement joins TRBV19 to TRBJ2-2; D is perhaps TRBD1 or TRBD2 (5 bases each). The V end was cut by 7 bases, the J end by 5 bases, with 17 bases between. Germline V gene data show CDR1 as LNHDA and CDR2 as SQIVND (reference sequence). The CDR3 extends over 15 amino acids. The CDR3 region is CASTPGRGETGELFF. The CDR3 DNA is TGTGCCAGTACCCCGGGACGGGGAGAGACCGGGGAGCTGTTTTTT.

Only a few counts were recorded for this clone. This chain connects TRBV7-9 to TRBJ2-5, with 7 bases lining up with TRBD1. Germline V lookup: CDR1 SEHNR, CDR2 FQNEAQ (reference sequence). V lost 5 bases to trimming and J lost 5 bases; unmatched junction nucleotides: 11. The CDR3 has 15 residues. CDR3: CASSAASTGWETQYF. CDR3 coding DNA: TGTGCCAGCAGCGCCGCTTCGACAGGGTGGGAGACCCAGTACTTC.

The CDR3 DNA reads as TGTGCCAGCAGCTCCGCCGGCAGTTCGAGTTCACCCCTCCACTTT. As protein: CASSSAGSSSSPLHF. The chain is built from TRBV7-9 and TRBJ1-6; D is unresolved. This CDR3 has 15 residues. Trimming shortened V by 4 bases and J by 9 bases, and 16 bases separated the two germline ends. Per germline, CDR1 SEHNR and CDR2 FQNEAQ (reference sequence).

Only a few counts were recorded for this clone. Different DNA sequences within this sample yield the same CDR3. The V gene is TRBV9, the J gene TRBJ2-3; D may be TRBD2 (5 bases). In germline, CDR1 is SGDLS, CDR2 YYNGEE. The germline V and J ends were trimmed by 4 bases and 0 bases, with 9 bases remaining between them. The CDR3 sequence is 14 residues long. CDR3 sequence (DNA): TGTGCCAGCAGCCCAAGGACTAGCACAGATACGCAGTATTTT. This codes for CASSPRTSTDTQYF.